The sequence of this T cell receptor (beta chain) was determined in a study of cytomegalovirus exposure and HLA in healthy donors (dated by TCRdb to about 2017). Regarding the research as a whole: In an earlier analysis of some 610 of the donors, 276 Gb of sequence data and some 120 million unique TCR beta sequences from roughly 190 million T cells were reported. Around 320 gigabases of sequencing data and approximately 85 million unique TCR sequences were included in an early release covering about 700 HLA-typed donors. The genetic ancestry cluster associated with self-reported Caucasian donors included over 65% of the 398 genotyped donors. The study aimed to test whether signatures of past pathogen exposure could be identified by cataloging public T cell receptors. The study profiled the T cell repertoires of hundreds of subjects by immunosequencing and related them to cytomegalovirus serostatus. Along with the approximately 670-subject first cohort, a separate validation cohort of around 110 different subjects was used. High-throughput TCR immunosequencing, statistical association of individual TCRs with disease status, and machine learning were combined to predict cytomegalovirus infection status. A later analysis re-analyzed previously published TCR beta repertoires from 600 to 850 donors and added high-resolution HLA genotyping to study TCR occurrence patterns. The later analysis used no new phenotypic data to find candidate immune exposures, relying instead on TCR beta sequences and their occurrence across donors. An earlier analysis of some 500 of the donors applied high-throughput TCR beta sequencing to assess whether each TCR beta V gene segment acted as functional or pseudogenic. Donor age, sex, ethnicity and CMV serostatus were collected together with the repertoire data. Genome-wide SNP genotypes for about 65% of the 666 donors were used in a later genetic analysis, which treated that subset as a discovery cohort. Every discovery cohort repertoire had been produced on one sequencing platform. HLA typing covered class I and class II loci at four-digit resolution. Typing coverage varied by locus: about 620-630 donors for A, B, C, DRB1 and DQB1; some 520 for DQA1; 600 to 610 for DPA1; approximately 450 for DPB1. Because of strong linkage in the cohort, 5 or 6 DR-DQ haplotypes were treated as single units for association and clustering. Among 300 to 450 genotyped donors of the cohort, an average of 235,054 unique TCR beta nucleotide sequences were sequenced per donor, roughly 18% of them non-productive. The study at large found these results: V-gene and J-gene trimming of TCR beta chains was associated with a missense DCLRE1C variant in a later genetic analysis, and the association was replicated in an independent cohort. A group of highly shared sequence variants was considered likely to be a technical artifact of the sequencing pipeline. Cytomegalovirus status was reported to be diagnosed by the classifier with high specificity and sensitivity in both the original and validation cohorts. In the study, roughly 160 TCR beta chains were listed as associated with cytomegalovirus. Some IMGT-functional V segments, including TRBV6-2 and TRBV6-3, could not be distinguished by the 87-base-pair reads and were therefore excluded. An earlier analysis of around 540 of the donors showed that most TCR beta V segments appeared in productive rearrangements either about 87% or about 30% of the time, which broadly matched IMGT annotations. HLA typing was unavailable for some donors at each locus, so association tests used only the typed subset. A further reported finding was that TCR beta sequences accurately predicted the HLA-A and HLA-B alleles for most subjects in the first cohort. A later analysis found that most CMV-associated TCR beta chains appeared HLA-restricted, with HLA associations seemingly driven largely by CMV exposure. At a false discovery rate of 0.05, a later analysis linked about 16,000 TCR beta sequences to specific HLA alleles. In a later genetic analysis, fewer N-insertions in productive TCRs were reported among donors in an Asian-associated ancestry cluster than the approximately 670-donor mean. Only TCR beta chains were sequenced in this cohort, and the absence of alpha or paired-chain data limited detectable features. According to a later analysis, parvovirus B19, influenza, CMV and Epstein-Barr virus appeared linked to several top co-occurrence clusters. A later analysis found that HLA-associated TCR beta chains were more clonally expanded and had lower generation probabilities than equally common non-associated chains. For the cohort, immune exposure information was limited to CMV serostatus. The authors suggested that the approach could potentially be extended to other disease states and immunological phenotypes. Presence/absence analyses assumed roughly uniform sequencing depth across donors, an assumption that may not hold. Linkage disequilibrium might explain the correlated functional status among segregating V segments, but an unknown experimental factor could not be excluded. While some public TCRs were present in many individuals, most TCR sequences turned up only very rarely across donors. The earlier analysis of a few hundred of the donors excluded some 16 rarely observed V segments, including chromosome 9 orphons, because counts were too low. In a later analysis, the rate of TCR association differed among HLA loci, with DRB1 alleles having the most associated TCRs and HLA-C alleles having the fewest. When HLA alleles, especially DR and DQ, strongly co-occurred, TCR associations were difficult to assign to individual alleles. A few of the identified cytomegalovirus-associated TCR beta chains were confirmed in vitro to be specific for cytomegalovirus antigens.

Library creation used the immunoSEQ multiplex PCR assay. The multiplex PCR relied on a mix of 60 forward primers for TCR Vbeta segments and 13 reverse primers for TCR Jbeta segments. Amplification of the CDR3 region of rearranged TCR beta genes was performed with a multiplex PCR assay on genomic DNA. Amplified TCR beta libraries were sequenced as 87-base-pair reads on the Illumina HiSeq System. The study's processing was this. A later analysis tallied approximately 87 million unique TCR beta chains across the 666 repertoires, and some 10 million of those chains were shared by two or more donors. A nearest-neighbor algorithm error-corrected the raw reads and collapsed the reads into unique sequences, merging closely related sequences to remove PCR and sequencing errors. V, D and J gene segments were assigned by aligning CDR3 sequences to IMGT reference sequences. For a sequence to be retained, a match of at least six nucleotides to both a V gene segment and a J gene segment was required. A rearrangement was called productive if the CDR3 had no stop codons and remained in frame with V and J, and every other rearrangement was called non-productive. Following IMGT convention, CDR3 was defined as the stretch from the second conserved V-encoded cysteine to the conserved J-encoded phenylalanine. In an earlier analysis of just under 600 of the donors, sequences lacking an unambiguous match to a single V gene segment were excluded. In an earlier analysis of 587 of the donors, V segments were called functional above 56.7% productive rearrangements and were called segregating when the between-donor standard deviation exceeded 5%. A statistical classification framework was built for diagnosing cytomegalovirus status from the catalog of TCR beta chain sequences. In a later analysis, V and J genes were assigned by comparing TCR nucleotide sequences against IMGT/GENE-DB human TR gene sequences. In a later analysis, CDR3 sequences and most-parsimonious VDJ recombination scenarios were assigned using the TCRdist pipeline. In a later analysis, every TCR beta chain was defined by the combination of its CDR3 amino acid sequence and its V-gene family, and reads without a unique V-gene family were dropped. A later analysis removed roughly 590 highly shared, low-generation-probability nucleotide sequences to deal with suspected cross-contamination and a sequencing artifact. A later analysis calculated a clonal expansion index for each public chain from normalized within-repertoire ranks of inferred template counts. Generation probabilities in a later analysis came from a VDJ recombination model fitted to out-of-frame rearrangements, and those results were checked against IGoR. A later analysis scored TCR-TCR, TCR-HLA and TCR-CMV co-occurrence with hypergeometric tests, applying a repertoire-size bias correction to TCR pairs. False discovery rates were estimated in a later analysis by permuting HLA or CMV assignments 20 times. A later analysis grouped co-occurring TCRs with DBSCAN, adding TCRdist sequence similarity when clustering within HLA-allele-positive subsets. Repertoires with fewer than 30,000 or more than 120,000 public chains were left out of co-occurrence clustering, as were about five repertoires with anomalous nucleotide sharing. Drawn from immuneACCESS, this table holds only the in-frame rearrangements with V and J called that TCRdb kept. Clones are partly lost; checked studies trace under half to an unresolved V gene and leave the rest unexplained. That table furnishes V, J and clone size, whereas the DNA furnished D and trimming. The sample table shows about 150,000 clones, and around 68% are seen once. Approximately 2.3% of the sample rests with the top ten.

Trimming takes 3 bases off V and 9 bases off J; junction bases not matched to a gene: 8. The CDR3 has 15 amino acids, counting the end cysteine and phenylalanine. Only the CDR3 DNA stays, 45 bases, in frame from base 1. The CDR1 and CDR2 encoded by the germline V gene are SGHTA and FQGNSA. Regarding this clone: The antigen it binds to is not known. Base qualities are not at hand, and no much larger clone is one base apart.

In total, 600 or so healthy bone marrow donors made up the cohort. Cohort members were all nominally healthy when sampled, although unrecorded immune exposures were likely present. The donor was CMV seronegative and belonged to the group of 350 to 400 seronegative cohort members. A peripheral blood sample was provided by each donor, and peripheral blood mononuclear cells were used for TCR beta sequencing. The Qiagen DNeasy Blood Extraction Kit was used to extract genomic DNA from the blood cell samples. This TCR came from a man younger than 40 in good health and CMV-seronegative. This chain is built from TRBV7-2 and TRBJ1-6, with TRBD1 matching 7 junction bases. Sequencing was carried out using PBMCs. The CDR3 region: CASSFNRGAGSPLHF. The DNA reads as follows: TGTGCCAGCAGCTTTAACAGGGGAGCAGGTTCACCCCTCCACTTT.